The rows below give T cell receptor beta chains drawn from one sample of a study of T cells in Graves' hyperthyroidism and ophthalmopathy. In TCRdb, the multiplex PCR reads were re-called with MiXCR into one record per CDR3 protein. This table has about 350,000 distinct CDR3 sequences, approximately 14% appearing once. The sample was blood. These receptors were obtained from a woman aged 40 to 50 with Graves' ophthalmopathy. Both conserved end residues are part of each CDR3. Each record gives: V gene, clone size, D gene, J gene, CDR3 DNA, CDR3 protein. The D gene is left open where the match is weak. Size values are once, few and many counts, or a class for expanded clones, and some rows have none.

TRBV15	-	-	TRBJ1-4	TGTGCCACCAGCAGAGATTTTGGAAAACTGTTTTTT	CATSRDFGKLFF
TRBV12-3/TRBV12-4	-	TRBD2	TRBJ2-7	TGTGCCAGCAGTTCCTCCTTCCTTTCTAGCGGGAGCCTCTACGAGCAGTACTTC	CASSSSFLSSGSLYEQYF
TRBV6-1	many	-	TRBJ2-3	TGTGCCAGCAGTGACCAGTTAAAGGGGGGCGCGGATACGCAGTATTTT	CASSDQLKGGADTQYF
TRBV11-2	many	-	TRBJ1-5	TGTGCCAGCAGCGTTAACAGAAATCAGCCCCAGCATTTT	CASSVNRNQPQHF
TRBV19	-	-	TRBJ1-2	TGTGCCAGTAGTATGGACAGAGGCTATGGCTACACCTTC	CASSMDRGYGYTF
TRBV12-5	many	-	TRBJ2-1	TGTGCTAGTGGTTTGGTACCACAGGAGACCTACAATGAGCAGTTCTTC	CASGLVPQETYNEQFF
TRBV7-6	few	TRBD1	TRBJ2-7	TGTGCCAGCAGCCCCACCCAGACAGGGGAGTACGAGCAGTACTTC	CASSPTQTGEYEQYF
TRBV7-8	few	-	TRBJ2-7	TGTGCCAGCAGCTTATTTGGGGTAGATAAATCCTACGAGCAGTACTTC	CASSLFGVDKSYEQYF
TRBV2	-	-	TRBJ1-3	TGTGCCAGCTTGGGGGATACCTCTGGAAACACCATATATTTT	CASLGDTSGNTIYF
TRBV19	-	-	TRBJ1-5	TGTGCCAGTAGTATATCCGACTTTGGCAATCAGCCCCAGCATTTT	CASSISDFGNQPQHF
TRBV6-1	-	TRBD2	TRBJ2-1	TGTGCCAGCAGTCCGACTAGCCATCGACTTGAGCAGTTCTTC	CASSPTSHRLEQFF
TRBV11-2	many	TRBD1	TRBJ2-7	TGTGCCAGCAGCCGGGACAGGCCCCTTTACTCCTACGAGCAGTACTTC	CASSRDRPLYSYEQYF
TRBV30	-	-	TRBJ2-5	TGTGCCTGGAGACTATCTAGGCCTTACCAGTACTTC	CAWRLSRPYQYF
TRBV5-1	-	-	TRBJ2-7	TGCGCCAGCAGCTTGGCCGGATGGGGGCAGTACTTC	CASSLAGWGQYF
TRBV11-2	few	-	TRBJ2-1	TGTGCCAGCAGCTTAGGAGGGGGAATGAGCTCCTACAATGAGCAGTTCTTC	CASSLGGGMSSYNEQFF
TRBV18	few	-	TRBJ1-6	TGTGCCAGCTCACCATCAGCTCCCCCAAATTCACCCCTCCACTTT	CASSPSAPPNSPLHF
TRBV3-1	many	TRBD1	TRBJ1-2	TGTGCCAGCAGCCGCGGACAGGGGATATCCTATGGCTACACCTTC	CASSRGQGISYGYTF
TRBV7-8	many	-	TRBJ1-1	TGTGCCAGCAGCTGGGGGGGCCCCAACACTGAAGCTTTCTTT	CASSWGGPNTEAFF
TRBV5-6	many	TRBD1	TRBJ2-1	TGTGCCAACAGCCCGACAGGGAGCGCAAGGAATGAGCAGTTCTTC	CANSPTGSARNEQFF
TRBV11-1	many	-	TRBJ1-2	TGTGCCAGCAGCTTACCCAGATACACAAACCCCGAGGCGAACTATGGCTACACCTTC	CASSLPRYTNPEANYGYTF
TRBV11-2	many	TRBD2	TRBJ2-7	TGTGCCAGCAAGGGACTAGCGGGACCCTACGAGCAGTACTTC	CASKGLAGPYEQYF
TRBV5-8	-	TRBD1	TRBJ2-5	TGTGCCAGCAGCACCGGGACAGCGATTCAAGAGACCCAGTACTTC	CASSTGTAIQETQYF
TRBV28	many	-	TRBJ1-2	TGTGCCAGCAGTCCAGCCTCGGGCGGCTACACCTTC	CASSPASGGYTF
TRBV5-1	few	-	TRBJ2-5	TGCGCCAGCAGCTTGTCAGGGATGGACCAAGAGACCCAGTACTTC	CASSLSGMDQETQYF